One and the same sample provided the 17 T cell receptor beta chains below, sequenced in a study of blood T cell repertoires in COVID-19. Only in-frame clones appear in the TCRdb table, and some are missing; sequencing was by immunoSEQ multiplex PCR. The sample consists of roughly 50,000 clones, about nine tenths of them appearing once. The material sequenced was peripheral blood. The receptors originated from a human donor in a cohort sampled during active COVID-19.

This chain links TRBV5-1 with TRBJ2-6; D is undetermined. Germline-derived CDR1 and CDR2 are SGHRS and YFSETQ. The CDR3 is made up of 15 amino acids. Trimming cost V 1 base and J 2 bases, with 7 bases left between them. This CDR3 reads CASSLWATGANVLTF. Written as DNA, the CDR3 is TGCGCCAGCAGCTTGTGGGCGACTGGGGCCAACGTCCTGACTTTC.

The chain employs TRBV19 and TRBJ2-7; TRBD1 might be the D (6 bases). Germline CDR1 reads LNHDA; CDR2 reads SQIVND (reference sequence). Trimming cost V 6 bases and J 3 bases, with 18 bases left between them. This CDR3 spans 15 amino acids. The CDR3 DNA follows: TGTGCCAGTAGGCCGAGGGGGACCGTCTTCTACGAGCAGTACTTC. Its translation is CASRPRGTVFYEQYF.

The CDR3, as DNA: TGTGCCAGCAGAAACAGGGGGCGGAGTGCGGGAATTGTGGATGAGCAGTTCTTC. Protein product: CASRNRGRSAGIVDEQFF. J is TRBJ2-1 and V is TRBV28; 9 bases are a match to TRBD1. Germline CDR1 and CDR2: MDHEN and SYDVKM. V dropped 6 bases and J dropped 8; count of bases not matched to a gene: 20. The CDR3 is 18 residues long.

The chain combines TRBV11-2 with TRBJ2-7; 9 bases line up with TRBD1. The germline V gene has CDR1 SGHAT and CDR2 FQNNGV. This CDR3 region has 14 residues. The junction had 7 bases not matched to a gene; V was cut back by 5 bases and J by 5 bases. The CDR3 reads CASSAGQGRHEQYF. CDR3 in DNA: TGTGCCAGCAGCGCGGGACAGGGTCGCCACGAGCAGTACTTC.

The rearrangement uses TRBV7-9 and TRBJ1-1; unclear D gene. The germline V gene encodes CDR1 SEHNR and CDR2 FQNEAQ (reference sequence). The V and J ends lost 3 bases and 4 bases respectively, with 9 bases between them. The CDR3 contains 13 residues. CDR3 sequence reads: CASSFEGVTEAFF. Here the CDR3 DNA reads TGTGCCAGCAGCTTCGAGGGAGTCACTGAAGCTTTCTTT.

This clone appeared a single time. The chain is built from TRBV19 and TRBJ1-2; 9 nucleotides align to TRBD1. This CDR3 region has 13 residues. The V and J ends lost 3 bases and 6 bases, in that order; junction bases with no gene match: 2. The germline gives CDR1 LNHDA, CDR2 SQIVND (reference sequence). The CDR3 region has the DNA TGTGCCAGTAGTATTCGGACAGGGGATGGCTACACCTTC. Translating it yields CASSIRTGDGYTF. Full variable domain (outside the CDR3, taken from reference TRBV19 and TRBJ1-2): DGGITQSPKYLFRKEGQNVTLSCEQNLNHDAMYWYRQDPGQGLRLIYYSQIVNDFQKGDIAEGYSVSREKKESFPLTVTSAQKNPTAFYLCASSIRTGDGYTFGSGTRLTVV.

The chain links TRBV5-1 to TRBJ1-1; 8 bases map to TRBD1. Germline values: CDR1 SGHRS, CDR2 YFSETQ. This CDR3 is built from 14 residues. V was pared by 4 bases and J by 0 bases, with 2 bases of the junction left unmatched. The CDR3 DNA follows: TGCGCCAGCAGCCTGACAGGGGTGAACACTGAAGCTTTCTTT. It yields the protein CASSLTGVNTEAFF. Based on the CDR3 plus reference TRBV5-1 and TRBJ1-1, the full variable domain is KAGVTQTPRYLIKTRGQQVTLSCSPISGHRSVSWYQQTPGQGLQFLFEYFSETQRNKGNFPGRFSGRQFSNSRSEMNVSTLELGDSALYLCASSLTGVNTEAFFGQGTRLTVV.

This clone was seen a single time. V and J are TRBV4-1 and TRBJ2-2; TRBD2 matches at 13 bases. This CDR3 is built from 18 residues. Trimming cost V 1 base and J 0 bases; bases outside gene matches: 2. Germline CDR1 is MGHRA and CDR2 is YSYEKL. The CDR3 protein is CASSQGGTSGANTGELFF. Here the CDR3 DNA reads TGCGCCAGCAGCCAAGGGGGGACTAGCGGGGCGAACACCGGGGAGCTGTTTTTT.

The chain links TRBV9 to TRBJ2-1; 8 nucleotides align to TRBD2. There are 18 residues in the CDR3. The germline V gene has CDR1 SGDLS and CDR2 YYNGEE. J was trimmed by 4 bases and V by 0 bases; bases with no gene match: 12. DNA of the CDR3: TGTGCCAGCAGCGTAGCTCTCCTCACTAGCGGCCCGTACAATGAGCAGTTCTTC. Protein: CASSVALLTSGPYNEQFF. Full variable domain (rest looked up from reference TRBV9 and TRBJ2-1): DSGVTQTPKHLITATGQRVTLRCSPRSGDLSVYWYQQSLDQGLQFLIQYYNGEERAKGNILERFSAQQFPDLHSELNLSSLELGDSALYFCASSVALLTSGPYNEQFFGPGTRLTVL.

This clone was seen just once. The chain has TRBV18 and TRBJ1-3, with D maybe TRBD1 (5 bases). The germline gives CDR1 KGHSH, CDR2 LQKENI. V was cut by 4 bases and J by 0 bases, with 16 bases left in between. This CDR3 contains 17 residues. The CDR3 region is CASSRTPPSSSGNTIYF. In DNA, the CDR3 is TGTGCCAGCTCACGGACACCGCCCAGTAGCTCTGGAAACACCATATATTTT.

The chain uses TRBV2 and TRBJ1-6, with 9 bases fitting TRBD1. Germline V gives CDR1 SNHLY, CDR2 FYNNEI. J was trimmed by 10 bases and V by 4 bases; bases with no gene match: 8. CDR3 length: 15 amino acids. The CDR3 sequence: CASSAATGGWSPLHF. CDR3 nucleotide sequence: TGTGCCAGCAGTGCCGCCACAGGGGGCTGGTCACCCCTCCACTTT.

This sequence joins TRBV5-1 and TRBJ1-2; 11 bases line up with TRBD1. The CDR3 length is 15 residues. The V segment lost 3 bases and the J segment 3 bases; nucleotides outside the gene matches: 4. Germline CDR1 SGHRS, CDR2 YFSETQ. CDR3 nucleotides: TGCGCCAGCAGCTGGGGACAGGGGGGTTACTATGGCTACACCTTC. As protein: CASSWGQGGYYGYTF.

In its sample, this clone was seen once. The rearrangement joins TRBV7-9 to TRBJ1-2; 7 bases fit TRBD1. Germline V CDR1 and CDR2: SEHNR, FQNEAQ (reference sequence). The CDR3 consists of 13 residues. The V segment lost 5 bases and the J segment 4 bases; nucleotides outside the gene matches: 4. This CDR3 is CASSGGQIYGYTF. CDR3 coding DNA: TGTGCCAGCAGCGGGGGACAGATCTATGGCTACACCTTC.

A remark on this clone: The sample holds other DNA sequences that translate to the same CDR3. This chain connects TRBV5-1 to TRBJ2-7; possible D gene TRBD2, 6 bases. The germline CDR1 and CDR2 sequences are SGHRS and YFSETQ. Deletions cut 4 bases from V and 2 bases from J, with 13 bases between. The CDR3 totals 14 residues. The CDR3 coding sequence is TGCGCCAGCAGCCCCGGGACTTCTGCCTACGAGCAGTACTTC. This codes for CASSPGTSAYEQYF.

The rearrangement uses TRBV15 and TRBJ2-7; 7 bases line up with TRBD1. With 3 bases clipped from V and 3 bases from J, the junction kept 11 bases outside the gene matches. The CDR3 contains 16 residues. Germline loops: CDR1 LNHNV, CDR2 YYDKDF (reference sequence). The CDR3 DNA reads TGTGCCACCAGCAGGAAGGTTGGGGCAGGGGGCTACGAGCAGTACTTC. Translated: CATSRKVGAGGYEQYF.

V gene TRBV2 combines with J gene TRBJ2-7; 9 positions agree with TRBD2. Germline V lookup: CDR1 SNHLY, CDR2 FYNNEI. The J segment lost 2 bases and the V segment lost 6 bases, leaving 5 bases of the junction unmatched. This CDR3 is 14 amino acids long. The CDR3 coding sequence is TGTGCCAGCAGAGTAGCGGGGGCCCCCTACGAGCAGTACTTC. Translating gives CASRVAGAPYEQYF.

This chain connects TRBV10-1 to TRBJ2-7, with 8 bases lining up with TRBD1. This CDR3 spans 15 amino acids. The germline gives CDR1 WNHNN, CDR2 SYGVQD (reference sequence). V was clipped by 3 bases and J by 3 bases; unmatched bases: 7. The CDR3, as DNA: TGCGCCAGCAGTGACTATACAGGGGGAAGCTACGAGCAGTACTTC. Translation: CASSDYTGGSYEQYF.